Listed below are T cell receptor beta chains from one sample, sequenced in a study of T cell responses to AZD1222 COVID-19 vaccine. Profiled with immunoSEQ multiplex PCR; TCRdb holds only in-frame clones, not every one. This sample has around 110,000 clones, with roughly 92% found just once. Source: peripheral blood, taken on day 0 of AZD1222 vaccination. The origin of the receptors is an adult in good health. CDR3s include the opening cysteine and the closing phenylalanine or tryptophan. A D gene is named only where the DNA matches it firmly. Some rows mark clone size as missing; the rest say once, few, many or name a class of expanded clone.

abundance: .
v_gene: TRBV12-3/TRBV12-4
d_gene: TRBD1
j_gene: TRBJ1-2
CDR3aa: CASSLDRRGGYTF
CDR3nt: TGTGCCAGCAGCCTGGACAGGCGCGGCGGCTACACCTTC

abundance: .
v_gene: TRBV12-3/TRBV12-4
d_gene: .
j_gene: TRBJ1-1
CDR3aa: CASSPLGHTEAFF
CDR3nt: TGTGCCAGCAGCCCCCTGGGGCACACTGAAGCTTTCTTT

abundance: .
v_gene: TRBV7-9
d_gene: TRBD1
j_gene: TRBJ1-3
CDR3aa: CASSLAATGDGNTIYF
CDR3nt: TGTGCCAGCAGCTTAGCCGCGACAGGGGACGGAAACACCATATATTTT

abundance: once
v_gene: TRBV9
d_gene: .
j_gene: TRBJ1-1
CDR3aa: CASSARESTEAFF
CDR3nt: TGTGCCAGCAGCGCTCGGGAGAGCACTGAAGCTTTCTTT

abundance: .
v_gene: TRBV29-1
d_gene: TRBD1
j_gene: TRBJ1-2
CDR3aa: CSVRRDSYGYTF
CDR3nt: TGCAGCGTGCGCCGGGACAGCTATGGCTACACCTTC

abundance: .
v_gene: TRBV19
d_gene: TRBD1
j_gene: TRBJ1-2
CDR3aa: CASSSTGGGSGYTF
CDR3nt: TGTGCCAGTAGTAGCACAGGGGGCGGGTCTGGCTACACCTTC

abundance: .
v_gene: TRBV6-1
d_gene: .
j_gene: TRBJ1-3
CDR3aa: CASFEGTGNTIYF
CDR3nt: TGTGCCAGCTTTGAGGGGACTGGAAACACCATATATTTT

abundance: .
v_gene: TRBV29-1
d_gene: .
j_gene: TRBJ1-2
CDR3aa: CSVVRFDGYTF
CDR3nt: TGCAGCGTTGTCAGGTTCGATGGCTACACCTTC

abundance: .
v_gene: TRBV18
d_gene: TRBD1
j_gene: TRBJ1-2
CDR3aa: CASSTETGNYGYTF
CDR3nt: TGTGCCAGCTCAACGGAGACAGGGAACTATGGCTACACCTTC

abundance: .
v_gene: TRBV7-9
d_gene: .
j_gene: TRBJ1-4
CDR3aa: CASSLVGGPEGKLFF
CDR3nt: TGTGCCAGCAGCTTGGTCGGGGGCCCAGAGGGAAAACTGTTTTTT

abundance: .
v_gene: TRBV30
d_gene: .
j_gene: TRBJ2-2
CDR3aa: CAWNYWANTGELFF
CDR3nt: TGTGCCTGGAATTACTGGGCGAACACCGGGGAGCTGTTTTTT

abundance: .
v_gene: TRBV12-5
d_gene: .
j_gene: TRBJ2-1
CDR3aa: CASGPKGGYNEQFF
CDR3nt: TGTGCTAGTGGTCCCAAAGGGGGGTACAATGAGCAGTTCTTC

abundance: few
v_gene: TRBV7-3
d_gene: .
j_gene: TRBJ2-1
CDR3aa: CASSLYPGPNNEQFF
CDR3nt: TGTGCCAGCAGCTTATACCCCGGGCCCAACAATGAGCAGTTCTTC

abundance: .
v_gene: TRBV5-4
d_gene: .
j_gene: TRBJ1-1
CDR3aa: CASSFQLGTEAFF
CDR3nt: TGTGCCAGCAGCTTCCAACTAGGCACTGAAGCTTTCTTT

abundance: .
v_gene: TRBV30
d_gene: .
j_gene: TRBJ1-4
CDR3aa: CAGPSNEKLFF
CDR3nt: TGTGCCGGCCCCAGTAATGAAAAACTGTTTTTT

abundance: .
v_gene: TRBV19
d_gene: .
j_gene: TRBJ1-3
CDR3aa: CASSMWGNDGNTIYF
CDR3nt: TGTGCCAGTAGTATGTGGGGGAATGATGGAAACACCATATATTTT

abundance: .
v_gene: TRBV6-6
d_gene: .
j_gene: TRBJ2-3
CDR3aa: CASSSRVLTDTQYF
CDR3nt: TGTGCCAGCAGTTCCCGGGTTCTCACAGATACGCAGTATTTT

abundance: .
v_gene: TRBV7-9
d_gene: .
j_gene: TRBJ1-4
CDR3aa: CASSPPGVGEKLFF
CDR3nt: TGTGCCAGCAGCCCCCCAGGGGTAGGTGAAAAACTGTTTTTT

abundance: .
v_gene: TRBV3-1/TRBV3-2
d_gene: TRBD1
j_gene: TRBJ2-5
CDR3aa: CASSQVRGPETQYF
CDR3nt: TGTGCCAGCAGCCAAGTCAGGGGGCCAGAGACCCAGTACTTC

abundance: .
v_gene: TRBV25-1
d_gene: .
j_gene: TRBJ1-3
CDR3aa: CASSDQGAGNTIYF
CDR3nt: TGTGCCAGCAGTGATCAGGGAGCTGGAAACACCATATATTTT

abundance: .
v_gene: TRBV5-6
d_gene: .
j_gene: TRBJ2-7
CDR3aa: CASSPGSYEQYF
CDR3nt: TGTGCCAGCAGCCCGGGCTCCTACGAGCAGTACTTC

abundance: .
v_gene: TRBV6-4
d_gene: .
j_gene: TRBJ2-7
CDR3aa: CASSDPGDGLCRSSYEQYF
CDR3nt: TGTGCCAGCAGTGACCCCGGGGACGGCCTCTGCCGGAGCTCCTACGAGCAGTACTTC

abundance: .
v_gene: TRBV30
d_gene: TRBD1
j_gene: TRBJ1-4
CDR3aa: CAWRAAFGQGTQKLFF
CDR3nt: TGTGCCTGGAGGGCGGCCTTCGGACAGGGAACTCAAAAACTGTTTTTT

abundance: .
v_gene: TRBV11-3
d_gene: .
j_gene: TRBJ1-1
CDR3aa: CASSLELNTEAFF
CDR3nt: TGTGCCAGCAGCTTAGAGTTAAACACTGAAGCTTTCTTT

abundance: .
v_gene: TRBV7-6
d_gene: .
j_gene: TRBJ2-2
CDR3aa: CASSLSPPGNTGELFF
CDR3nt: TGTGCCAGCAGCTTATCGCCCCCGGGGAACACCGGGGAGCTGTTTTTT

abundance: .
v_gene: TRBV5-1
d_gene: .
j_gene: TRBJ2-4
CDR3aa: CASSLAAGAKNIQYF
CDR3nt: TGCGCCAGCAGCTTGGCCGCGGGAGCCAAAAACATTCAGTACTTC

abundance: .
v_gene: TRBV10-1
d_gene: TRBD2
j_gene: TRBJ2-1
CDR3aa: CASSGASGGNEQFF
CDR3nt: TGCGCCAGCAGTGGGGCTAGCGGGGGGAATGAGCAGTTCTTC

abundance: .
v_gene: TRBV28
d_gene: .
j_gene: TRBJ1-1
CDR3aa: CASSLYGGSGTEAFF
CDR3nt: TGTGCCAGCAGTTTATATGGGGGTTCGGGCACTGAAGCTTTCTTT

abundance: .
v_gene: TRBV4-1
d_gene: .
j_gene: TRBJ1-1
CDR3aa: CASSQDRVNTEAFF
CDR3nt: TGCGCCAGCAGCCAAGACAGGGTGAACACTGAAGCTTTCTTT

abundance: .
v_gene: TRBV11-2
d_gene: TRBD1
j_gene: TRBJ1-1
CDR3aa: CASSPRQGWDQNTEAFF
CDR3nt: TGTGCCAGCAGCCCGCGACAGGGGTGGGATCAGAACACTGAAGCTTTCTTT

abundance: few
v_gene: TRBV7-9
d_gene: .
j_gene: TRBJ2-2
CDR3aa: CASSFEADRELFF
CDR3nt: TGTGCCAGCAGCTTTGAGGCCGACCGGGAGCTGTTTTTT

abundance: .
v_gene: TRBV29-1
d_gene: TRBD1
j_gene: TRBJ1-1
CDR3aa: CSVRTGWNTEAFF
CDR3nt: TGCAGCGTCCGGACAGGGTGGAACACTGAAGCTTTCTTT

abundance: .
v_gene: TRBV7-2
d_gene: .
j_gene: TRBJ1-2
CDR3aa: CASSFAGGTNYGYTF
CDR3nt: TGTGCCAGCAGCTTTGCGGGGGGGACTAACTATGGCTACACCTTC

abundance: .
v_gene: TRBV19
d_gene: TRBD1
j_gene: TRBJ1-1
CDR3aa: CASSKGQGVQDEAFF
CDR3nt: TGTGCCAGTAGTAAGGGACAGGGGGTCCAAGATGAAGCTTTCTTT

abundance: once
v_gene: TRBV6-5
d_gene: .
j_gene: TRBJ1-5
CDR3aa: CASRFAGGNQPQHF
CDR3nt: TGTGCCAGCAGATTTGCGGGGGGCAATCAGCCCCAGCATTTT

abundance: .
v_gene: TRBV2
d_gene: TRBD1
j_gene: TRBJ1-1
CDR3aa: CASSEGLGGRVTEAFF
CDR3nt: TGTGCCAGCAGTGAAGGGCTAGGGGGCAGGGTCACTGAAGCTTTCTTT

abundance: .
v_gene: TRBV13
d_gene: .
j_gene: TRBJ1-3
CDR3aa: CASSLDAANTIYF
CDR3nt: TGTGCCAGCAGCTTAGATGCAGCAAACACCATATATTTT

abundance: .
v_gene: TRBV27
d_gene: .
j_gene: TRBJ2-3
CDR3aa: CASSDTARAGTDTQYF
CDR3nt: TGTGCCAGCAGTGACACAGCGAGGGCCGGCACAGATACGCAGTATTTT

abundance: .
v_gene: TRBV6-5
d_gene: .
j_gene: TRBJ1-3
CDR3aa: CASRQSRTSGNTIYF
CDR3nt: TGTGCCAGCAGACAAAGCCGGACAAGTGGAAACACCATATATTTT

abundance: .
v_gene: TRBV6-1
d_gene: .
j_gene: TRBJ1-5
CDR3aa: CASSTQGPNQPQHF
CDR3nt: TGTGCCAGCAGTACACAGGGCCCCAATCAGCCCCAGCATTTT

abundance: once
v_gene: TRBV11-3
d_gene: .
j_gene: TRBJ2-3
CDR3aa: CASSLVLTYTQYF
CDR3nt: TGTGCCAGCAGCTTAGTGCTCACATATACGCAGTATTTT

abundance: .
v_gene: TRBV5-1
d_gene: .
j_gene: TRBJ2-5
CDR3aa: CASSLRTEETQYF
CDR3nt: TGCGCCAGCAGCTTGCGGACAGAAGAGACCCAGTACTTC

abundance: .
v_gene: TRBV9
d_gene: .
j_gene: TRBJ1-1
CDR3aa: CASSVEGNTEAFF
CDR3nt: TGTGCCAGCAGCGTAGAGGGGAACACTGAAGCTTTCTTT

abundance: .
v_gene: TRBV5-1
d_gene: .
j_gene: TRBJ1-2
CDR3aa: CASSLDGGGYTF
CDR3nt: TGCGCCAGCAGCTTGGACGGAGGTGGCTACACCTTC

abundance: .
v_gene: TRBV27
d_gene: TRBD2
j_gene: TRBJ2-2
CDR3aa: CASSLQGTTAGGPDTGELFF
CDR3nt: TGTGCCAGCAGTCTCCAGGGTACGACAGCGGGAGGGCCGGACACCGGGGAGCTGTTTTTT

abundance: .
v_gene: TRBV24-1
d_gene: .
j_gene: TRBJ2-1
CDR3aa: CATSAPPRDNEQFF
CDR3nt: TGTGCCACCAGTGCCCCCCCGCGCGACAATGAGCAGTTCTTC

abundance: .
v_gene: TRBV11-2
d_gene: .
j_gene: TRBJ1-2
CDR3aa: CASSMTGLNYGYTF
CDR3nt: TGTGCCAGCAGCATGACAGGTCTCAACTATGGCTACACCTTC

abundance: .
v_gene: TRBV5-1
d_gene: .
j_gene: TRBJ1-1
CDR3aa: CASNTGMNTEAFF
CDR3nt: TGCGCCAGCAATACAGGGATGAACACTGAAGCTTTCTTT

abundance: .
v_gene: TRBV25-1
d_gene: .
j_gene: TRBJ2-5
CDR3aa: CASSGGHKKETQYF
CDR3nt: TGTGCCAGCAGTGGGGGACACAAGAAAGAGACCCAGTACTTC

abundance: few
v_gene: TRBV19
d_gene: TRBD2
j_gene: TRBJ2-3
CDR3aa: CASSMDPPGGVTDTQYF
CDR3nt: TGTGCCAGTAGTATGGATCCTCCGGGAGGAGTCACAGATACGCAGTATTTT

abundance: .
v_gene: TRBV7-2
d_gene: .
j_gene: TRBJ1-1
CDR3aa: CASSLFSRGLVNTEAFF
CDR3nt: TGTGCCAGCAGCTTATTTTCGAGGGGTTTGGTGAACACTGAAGCTTTCTTT

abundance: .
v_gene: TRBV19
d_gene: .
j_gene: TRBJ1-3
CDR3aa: CASSIKRASSGNTIYF
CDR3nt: TGTGCCAGTAGTATAAAGAGGGCAAGCTCTGGAAACACCATATATTTT

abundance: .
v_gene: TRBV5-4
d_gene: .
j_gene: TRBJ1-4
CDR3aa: CASSLQGTNEKLFF
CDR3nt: TGTGCCAGCAGCTTGCAGGGGACTAATGAAAAACTGTTTTTT

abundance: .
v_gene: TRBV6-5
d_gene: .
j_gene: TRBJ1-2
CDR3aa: CASSYGVGRADYGYTF
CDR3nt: TGTGCCAGCAGTTACGGAGTTGGCAGGGCGGACTATGGCTACACCTTC

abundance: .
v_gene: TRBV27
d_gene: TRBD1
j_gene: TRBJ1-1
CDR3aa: CASSLIQGAQSTEAFF
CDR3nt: TGTGCCAGCAGTTTAATACAGGGGGCGCAGAGCACTGAAGCTTTCTTT

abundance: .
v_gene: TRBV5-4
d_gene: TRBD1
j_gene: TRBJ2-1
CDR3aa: CASRQGASDNEQFF
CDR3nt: TGTGCCAGCAGGCAGGGGGCGAGCGACAATGAGCAGTTCTTC

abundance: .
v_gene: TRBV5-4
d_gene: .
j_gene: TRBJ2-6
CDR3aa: CASSQEGSGANVLTF
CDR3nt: TGTGCCAGCAGTCAAGAGGGGTCGGGGGCCAACGTCCTGACTTTC